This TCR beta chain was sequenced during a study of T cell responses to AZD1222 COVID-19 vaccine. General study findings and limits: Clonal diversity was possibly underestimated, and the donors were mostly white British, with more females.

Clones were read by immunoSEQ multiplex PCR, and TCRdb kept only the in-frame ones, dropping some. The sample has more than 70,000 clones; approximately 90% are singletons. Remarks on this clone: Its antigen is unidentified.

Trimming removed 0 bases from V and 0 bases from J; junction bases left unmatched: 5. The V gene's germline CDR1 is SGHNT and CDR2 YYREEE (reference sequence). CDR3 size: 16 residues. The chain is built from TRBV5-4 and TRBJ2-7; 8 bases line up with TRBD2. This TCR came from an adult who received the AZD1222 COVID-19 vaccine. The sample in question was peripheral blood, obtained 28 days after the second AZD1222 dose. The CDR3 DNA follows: TGTGCCAGCAGCTTGGCCAGCGGGGGCATCTCCTACGAGCAGTACTTC. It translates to CASSLASGGISYEQYF.